This entry lists 21 T cell receptor beta chains sequenced from one sample in a study of cytomegalovirus exposure and HLA in healthy donors. The PCR used 60 Vbeta and 13 Jbeta primers. The assay was immunoSEQ multiplex PCR, and TCRdb's table has in-frame clones only and misses some. The data show 100,000 or so clones, 75% to 85% seen once. The specimen was PBMCs. The receptors originated from a woman between 50 and 59 years old in good health and CMV-seropositive.

This chain joins TRBV19 and TRBJ1-2; no firm D call. Germline V CDR1 and CDR2: LNHDA, SQIVND (reference sequence). V lost 1 base to trimming and J lost 8 bases, with 8 bases between them. CDR3 size: 12 residues. The CDR3 DNA reads TGTGCCAGTAGTATAGCCGCGAGCGGCTACACCTTC. This translates into CASSIAASGYTF.

This chain joins TRBV7-8 and TRBJ2-7, with 7 bases that match TRBD2. CDR1 is SGHVS and CDR2 is FQNEAQ in the germline V gene. The J segment lost 1 base and the V segment lost 1 base, leaving 4 bases of the junction unmatched. The CDR3 is made up of 15 amino acids. CDR3 in DNA: TGTGCCAGCAGCTTAGAAACTAGCGAATCCTACGAGCAGTACTTC. Translating it yields CASSLETSESYEQYF. Combining the CDR3 with reference TRBV7-8 and TRBJ2-7 gives the whole variable domain GAGVSQSPRYKVAKRGQDVALRCDPISGHVSLFWYQQALGQGPEFLTYFQNEAQLDKSGLPSDRFFAERPEGSVSTLKIQRTQQEDSAVYLCASSLETSESYEQYFGPGTRLTVT.

The chain links TRBV5-1 to TRBJ2-1, with 8 bases lining up with TRBD2. This CDR3 is built from 15 residues. The germline CDR1 and CDR2 sequences are SGHRS and YFSETQ. V dropped 2 bases and J dropped 8; count of bases not matched to a gene: 9. The CDR3 region is CASSFTSGDYDEQFF. CDR3 sequence (DNA): TGCGCCAGCAGCTTTACTAGCGGAGATTACGATGAGCAGTTCTTC.

The chain uses TRBV14 and TRBJ2-1, with a weak D call TRBD2 (5 bases). This CDR3 is 16 amino acids long. V was trimmed by 0 bases and J by 4 bases, leaving 13 bases between them. Germline CDR1 and CDR2: SGHDN and FVKESK. In DNA, the CDR3 is TGTGCCAGCAGCCAAGATATAAGCGGCCGGTACAATGAGCAGTTCTTC. Translating it yields CASSQDISGRYNEQFF. Looking up the rest from reference TRBV14 and TRBJ2-1 gives the full variable domain: EAGVTQFPSHSVIEKGQTVTLRCDPISGHDNLYWYRRVMGKEIKFLLHFVKESKQDESGMPNNRFLAERTGGTYSTLKVQPAELEDSGVYFCASSQDISGRYNEQFFGPGTRLTVL.

This clone was recorded once. The chain joins TRBV11-2 to TRBJ1-1, with a weak D call TRBD1 (5 bases). V was trimmed by 5 bases and J by 3 bases, leaving 10 bases between them. The CDR3 has 13 residues. Looked up from germline, CDR1 is SGHAT and CDR2 is FQNNGV. In DNA form, the CDR3 reads TGTGCCAGCAGCCCCAGGGTTTACACTGAAGCTTTCTTT. As protein: CASSPRVYTEAFF.

The V call is TRBV15, the J call TRBJ1-2; tentatively, D is TRBD1 (5 bases). V lost 1 base to trimming and J lost 5 bases, with 8 bases between them. The CDR3 loop spans 13 amino acids. Germline CDR1 reads LNHNV; CDR2 reads YYDKDF (reference sequence). CDR3 nucleotide sequence: TGTGCCACCAGCAGAGGCGGGGGGTATGGCTACACCTTC. Translating it yields CATSRGGGYGYTF.

The CDR3 reads CASSLGEGTEAFF. In nucleotides, the CDR3 is TGTGCCAGCAGCTTGGGGGAGGGCACTGAAGCTTTCTTT. The chain has TRBV7-8 and TRBJ1-1; D might be TRBD1 (5 bases). V lost 3 bases, J lost 4 bases, and 9 bases lay in between. CDR1 SGHVS and CDR2 FQNEAQ come from the germline V gene. The CDR3 has 13 residues. The full variable domain, its missing parts supplied by reference TRBV7-8 and TRBJ1-1, is GAGVSQSPRYKVAKRGQDVALRCDPISGHVSLFWYQQALGQGPEFLTYFQNEAQLDKSGLPSDRFFAERPEGSVSTLKIQRTQQEDSAVYLCASSLGEGTEAFFGQGTRLTVV.

This clone was seen a few times. The CDR3 DNA follows: TGTGCCAGTAAGCGGGCTGGGACAGATACGCAGTATTTT. Its protein product is CASKRAGTDTQYF. This sequence joins TRBV7-9 and TRBJ2-3, with D perhaps matching TRBD2 (6 bases). Germline V gives CDR1 SEHNR, CDR2 FQNEAQ (reference sequence). The CDR3 totals 13 residues. Trimming cost V 9 bases and J 3 bases, with 13 bases left between them.

The V and J genes are TRBV30 and TRBJ1-3; D remains unclear. The CDR3 extends over 13 amino acids. Trimming shortened V by 3 bases and J by 0 bases, and 6 bases separated the two germline ends. Germline CDR1 and CDR2: GTSNPN and SVGIG (reference sequence). CDR3 nucleotides: TGTGCCTGGAGATGGAGCTCTGGAAACACCATATATTTT. It yields the protein CAWRWSSGNTIYF.

This clone has just a few counts. CDR3 in DNA: TGTGCCAGCAGTCGACAGGGGTTCGAAGCTTTCTTT. Encoded protein: CASSRQGFEAFF. The chain couples TRBV4-2 to TRBJ1-1; 8 bases are shared with TRBD1. The germline CDR1 and CDR2 sequences are LGHNA and YNFKEQ. CDR3 length: 12 residues. The junction had 5 bases not matched to a gene; V was cut back by 6 bases and J by 8 bases.

This chain connects TRBV9 to TRBJ1-2, with D perhaps TRBD1 (6 bases). V lost 0 bases, J lost 6 bases, and 12 bases lay in between. This CDR3 has 14 amino acids. Per the germline V gene, CDR1 is SGDLS and CDR2 is YYNGEE. The CDR3 region is CASSVEITGNGYTF. In DNA, the CDR3 is TGTGCCAGCAGCGTAGAAATTACAGGGAATGGCTACACCTTC.

V is TRBV5-6 and J is TRBJ1-1; no clear D. Germline V gene sequence: CDR1 SGHDT, CDR2 YYEEEE. Trimming shortened V by 4 bases and J by 3 bases, and 16 bases separated the two germline ends. This CDR3 contains 15 residues. The CDR3 spells CASSRRGWVDTEAFF. Here the CDR3 DNA reads TGTGCCAGCAGCCGGAGAGGGTGGGTGGACACTGAAGCTTTCTTT.

V gene TRBV6-6 combines with J gene TRBJ2-1; 8 positions agree with TRBD1. The trim removed 3 bases at V and 4 bases at J, leaving 8 bases unmatched. Germline CDR1 reads MNHNY; CDR2 reads SVGAGI (reference sequence). There are 16 residues in the CDR3. The CDR3 spells CASSYGTGPPYNEQFF. The CDR3 DNA follows: TGTGCCAGCAGTTATGGGACAGGTCCCCCGTACAATGAGCAGTTCTTC.

The genes are TRBV7-8 and TRBJ1-2; maybe TRBD1 (6 bases). This CDR3 spans 14 amino acids. V lost 5 bases to trimming and J lost 7 bases, with 17 bases between them. Per the germline V gene, CDR1 is SGHVS and CDR2 is FQNEAQ. The CDR3 DNA reads TGTGCCAGCAGCCCCACCGAGGGGGTCCCTGGCTACACCTTC. It specifies CASSPTEGVPGYTF.

This clone was found a few times. The rearrangement joins TRBV9 to TRBJ2-2, with 8 bases identical to TRBD1. Looked up from germline, CDR1 is SGDLS and CDR2 is YYNGEE. This CDR3 spans 15 amino acids. V lost 4 bases to trimming and J lost 0 bases; unmatched junction nucleotides: 2. The CDR3 DNA reads as TGTGCCAGCAGCTCAGGGGGCCCGAACACCGGGGAGCTGTTTTTT. Protein: CASSSGGPNTGELFF.

This chain links TRBV5-1 with TRBJ2-3, with D possibly being TRBD1 (5 bases). Germline CDR1 is SGHRS and CDR2 is YFSETQ. The CDR3 is 14 amino acids. V shed 2 bases and J shed 1 base, with 8 bases lying between them. As DNA, the CDR3 is TGCGCCAGCAGCTTAGAAGGGGGCACAGATACGCAGTATTTT. Amino acid sequence: CASSLEGGTDTQYF.

This clone appeared a single time. The rearrangement uses TRBV29-1 and TRBJ1-2; D is undetermined. In germline, CDR1 is SQVTM, CDR2 ANQGSEA. V was shortened by 5 bases and J by 7 bases, with 8 bases between the two germline ends. This CDR3 spans 10 amino acids. The DNA of the CDR3 is TGCAGCGTTTTACAGAGTGGCTACACCTTC. Residues: CSVLQSGYTF.

The V gene is TRBV2, the J gene TRBJ1-3, with D perhaps TRBD1 (5 bases). The CDR3 has 16 residues. Germline CDR1 and CDR2: SNHLY and FYNNEI. V was shortened by 3 bases and J by 0 bases, with 12 bases between the two germline ends. The CDR3 here is CASSDGQGNSGNTIYF. DNA for the CDR3: TGTGCCAGCAGTGATGGGCAGGGAAACTCTGGAAACACCATATATTTT.

The V gene is TRBV27, the J gene TRBJ1-4, with a tentative D call TRBD1 (5 bases). The V gene lost 2 bases and the J gene lost 10 bases, with 20 bases spanning the gap. The germline gives CDR1 MNHEY, CDR2 SMNVEV (reference sequence). The CDR3 contains 16 residues. In DNA form, the CDR3 reads TGTGCCAGCAGTTTAAGTTTGATAAGGGGCGGCCGAAAACTGTTTTTT. Translating it yields CASSLSLIRGGRKLFF.

V gene TRBV7-3 combines with J gene TRBJ2-1; tentative D call: TRBD2 (6 bases). Germline-derived CDR1 and CDR2 are SGHTA and FQGTGA. V was shortened by 5 bases and J by 6 bases, with 11 bases between the two germline ends. The CDR3 has 13 residues. CDR3 bases: TGTGCCAGCAGCAGCGGGCCCGGCAATGAGCAGTTCTTC. Its translation is CASSSGPGNEQFF.

The V gene is TRBV6-6, the J gene TRBJ2-7; maybe TRBD1 (5 bases). The CDR3 extends over 16 amino acids. Trimming removed 3 bases from V and 0 bases from J, with 15 bases in between. The germline gives CDR1 MNHNY, CDR2 SVGAGI (reference sequence). The CDR3 DNA sequence: TGTGCCAGCAGTTATAATTCAGGGAACCCCTCCTACGAGCAGTACTTC. The encoded protein is CASSYNSGNPSYEQYF.